The 11 T cell receptor beta chains below were found in one sample sequenced in a study of blood T cell repertoires in COVID-19. The table came from immunoSEQ multiplex PCR; TCRdb's copy has only in-frame clones and leaves some out. The sample comprises a few hundred thousand clones, 80% to 95% of which are singletons, and 2% to 3% rests with the top ten. The sample taken for sequencing was peripheral blood. The receptors originated from a person aged 18 to 30 with COVID-19, enrolled during active disease.

In its sample, this clone was seen a few times. This chain connects TRBV5-6 to TRBJ2-7; D uncertain. CDR3 size: 14 residues. V was trimmed by 0 bases and J by 2 bases, leaving 9 bases between them. CDR1 and CDR2 (germline): SGHDT, YYEEEE. CDR3 DNA: TGTGCCAGCAGCTTGGGGAGCGCGACCTACGAGCAGTACTTC. Its protein product is CASSLGSATYEQYF.

This clone appeared a single time. The V gene is TRBV5-5, the J gene TRBJ2-7, with 7 bases fitting TRBD1. The V and J ends lost 3 bases and 5 bases, in that order; junction bases with no gene match: 5. The CDR3 consists of 13 residues. Germline CDR1 reads SGHKS; CDR2 reads YYEKEE (reference sequence). The chain's CDR3 is CASSSWTGHEQYF. DNA of the CDR3: TGTGCCAGCAGCTCCTGGACAGGCCACGAGCAGTACTTC.

The chain has TRBV29-1 and TRBJ2-3, with a possible D match to TRBD2 (5 bases). The germline V gene encodes CDR1 SQVTM and CDR2 ANQGSEA. This CDR3 has 14 residues. Trimming took off 8 bases at V and 6 bases at J, with 21 bases between the two ends. The CDR3 spells CSPTLRGDADTQYF. The CDR3 DNA is TGCAGCCCCACCTTACGGGGAGATGCGGATACGCAGTATTTT.

This chain joins TRBV13 and TRBJ2-6; TRBD1 might be the D (6 bases). Germline V gives CDR1 PRHDT, CDR2 FYEKMQ (reference sequence). This CDR3 has 15 residues. Between the trimmed V and J ends, which lost 3 bases and 4 bases, there was a span of 10 bases. For the CDR3, the DNA is TGTGCCAGCAGCTTGTGGGGGCTCGGGGCCAACGTCCTGACTTTC. It is translated as CASSLWGLGANVLTF.

Of note for this clone: The junction departs from the called germline gene at one end, perhaps through a read error. V is TRBV30 and J is TRBJ2-1; no reliable D call. The V gene's germline CDR1 is GTSNPN and CDR2 SVGIG (reference sequence). The CDR3 spans 12 residues. The CDR3 nucleotides read TGTGCTTGGAAAGCCACGGCGGTTGAGCAGTTCTTC. This sequence encodes CAWKATAVEQFF.

The chain is built from TRBV6-5 and TRBJ2-7, with a possible D match to TRBD1 (7 bases). Trimming removed 6 bases from V and 2 bases from J, with 11 bases in between. There are 13 residues in the CDR3. Germline V lookup: CDR1 MNHEY, CDR2 SVGAGI. CDR3 amino acids: CASRARGAYEQYF. CDR3 nucleotide sequence: TGTGCCAGCAGGGCCAGGGGGGCCTACGAGCAGTACTTC.

The chain recombines TRBV19 with TRBJ2-2, with D unresolved. Germline CDR1 and CDR2: LNHDA and SQIVND (reference sequence). CDR3 length: 14 amino acids. Trimming pared 6 bases from V and 6 bases from J, leaving 14 bases between. The CDR3 sequence is CASSLSSGAGELFF. The CDR3 DNA reads as TGTGCCAGTAGCCTTAGTTCAGGCGCCGGGGAGCTGTTTTTT.

V and J are TRBV2 and TRBJ2-2; D might be TRBD2 (6 bases). This CDR3 region has 18 residues. Between the trimmed V and J ends, which lost 6 bases and 2 bases, there was a span of 22 bases. Germline lookup yields CDR1 SNHLY and CDR2 FYNNEI. This CDR3 reads CASRGGAVSGINTGELFF. Written as DNA, the CDR3 is TGTGCCAGCAGGGGGGGTGCCGTTAGCGGAATAAACACCGGGGAGCTGTTTTTT.

This clone was observed once. V usage is TRBV5-1 and J usage is TRBJ2-5, with TRBD2 identical over 13 bases. The CDR3 runs to 17 residues. V shed 4 bases, J shed 5 bases, and the junction held 11 bases outside the gene matches. Germline V gene sequence: CDR1 SGHRS, CDR2 YFSETQ. The CDR3 is CASSPHTSGRARETQYF. The DNA for the CDR3 is TGCGCCAGCAGCCCCCATACTAGCGGGAGGGCCAGGGAGACCCAGTACTTC.

The chain joins TRBV21-1 to TRBJ1-4; TRBD1, the table's D call, was not compared with the DNA. TRBV21-1 is assigned pseudogene status. This CDR3 has 11 residues. This CDR3 is CASRAGVKLFF. The CDR3 DNA follows: TGTGCCAGCCGGGCAGGGGTAAAACTGTTTTTT.

CDR3 residues: CASEDRGYEQYF. The CDR3, as DNA: TGTGCCAGCGAAGACAGGGGCTACGAGCAGTACTTC. This chain connects TRBV28 to TRBJ2-7, with 8 bases fitting TRBD1. CDR3 length: 12 amino acids. The junction had 3 bases not matched to a gene; V was cut back by 8 bases and J by 3 bases. The germline V gene has CDR1 MDHEN and CDR2 SYDVKM.